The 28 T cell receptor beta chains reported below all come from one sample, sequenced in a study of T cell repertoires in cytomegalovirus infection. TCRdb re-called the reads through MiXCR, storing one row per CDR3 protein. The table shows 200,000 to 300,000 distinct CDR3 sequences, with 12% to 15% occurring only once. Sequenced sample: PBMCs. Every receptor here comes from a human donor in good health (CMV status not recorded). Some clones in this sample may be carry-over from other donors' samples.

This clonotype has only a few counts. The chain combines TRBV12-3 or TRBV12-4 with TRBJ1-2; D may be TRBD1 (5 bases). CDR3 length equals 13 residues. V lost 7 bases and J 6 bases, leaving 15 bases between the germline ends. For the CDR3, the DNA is TGTGCCAGCACCTGGGGGGGGGGGAATGGCTACACCTTC. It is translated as CASTWGGGNGYTF.

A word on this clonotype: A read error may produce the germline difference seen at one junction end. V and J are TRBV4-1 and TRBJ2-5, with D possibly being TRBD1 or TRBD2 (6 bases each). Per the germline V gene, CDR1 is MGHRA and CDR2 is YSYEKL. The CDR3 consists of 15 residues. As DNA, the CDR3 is TGTGCCAGCAGCCAAGTACGAGGGGGGCAAGAGACCCAGTACTTC. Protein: CASSQVRGGQETQYF.

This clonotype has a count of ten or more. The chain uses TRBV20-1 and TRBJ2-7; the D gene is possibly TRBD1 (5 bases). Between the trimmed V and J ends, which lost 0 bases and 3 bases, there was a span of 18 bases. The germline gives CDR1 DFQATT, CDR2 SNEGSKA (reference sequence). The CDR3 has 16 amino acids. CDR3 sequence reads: CSAREVLDSSYYEQYF. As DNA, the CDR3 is TGCAGTGCTAGAGAAGTTTTAGACAGTTCCTACTACGAGCAGTACTTC.

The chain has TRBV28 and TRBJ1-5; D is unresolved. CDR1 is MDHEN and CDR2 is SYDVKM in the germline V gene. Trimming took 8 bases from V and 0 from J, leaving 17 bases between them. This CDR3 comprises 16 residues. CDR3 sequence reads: CASGFLEHYSNQPQHF. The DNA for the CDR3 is TGTGCCAGCGGGTTCTTAGAACACTATAGCAATCAGCCCCAGCATTTT.

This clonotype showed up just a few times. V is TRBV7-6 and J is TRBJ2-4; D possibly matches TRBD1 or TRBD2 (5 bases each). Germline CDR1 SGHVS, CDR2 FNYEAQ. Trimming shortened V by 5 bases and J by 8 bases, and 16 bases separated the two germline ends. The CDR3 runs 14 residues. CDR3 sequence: CASSPKRGVDIQYF. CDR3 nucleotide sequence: TGTGCCAGCAGCCCCAAAAGGGGAGTGGACATTCAGTACTTC.

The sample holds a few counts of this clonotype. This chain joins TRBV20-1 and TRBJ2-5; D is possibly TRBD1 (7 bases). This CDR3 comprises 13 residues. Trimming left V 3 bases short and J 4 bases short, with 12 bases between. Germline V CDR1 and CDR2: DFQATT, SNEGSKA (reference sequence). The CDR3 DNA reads TGCAGTGCTAGGCGACAGGGAGGAGAGACCCAGTACTTC. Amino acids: CSARRQGGETQYF.

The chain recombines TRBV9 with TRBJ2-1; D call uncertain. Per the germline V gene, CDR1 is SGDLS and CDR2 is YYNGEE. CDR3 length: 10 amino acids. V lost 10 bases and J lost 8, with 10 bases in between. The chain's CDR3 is CAPTRDEQFF. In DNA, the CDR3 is TGTGCCCCAACCCGGGATGAGCAGTTCTTC.

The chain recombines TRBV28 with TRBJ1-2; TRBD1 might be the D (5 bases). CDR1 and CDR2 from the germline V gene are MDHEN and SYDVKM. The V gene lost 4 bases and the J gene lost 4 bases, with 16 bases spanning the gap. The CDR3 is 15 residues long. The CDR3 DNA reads TGTGCCAGCAGTTCGTTGGTAGGGAGGGGCTATGGCTACACCTTC. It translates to CASSSLVGRGYGYTF.

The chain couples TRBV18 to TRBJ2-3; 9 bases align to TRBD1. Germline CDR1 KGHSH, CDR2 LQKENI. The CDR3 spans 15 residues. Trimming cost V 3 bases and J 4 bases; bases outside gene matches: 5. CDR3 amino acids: CASSPGQGFADTQYF. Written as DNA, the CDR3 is TGTGCCAGCTCACCGGGACAGGGTTTTGCAGATACGCAGTATTTT.

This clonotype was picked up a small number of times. CDR3 nucleotide sequence: TGTGCCAGCAGCTTATTAACGGGAGGCTATGAGTTCTTC. Its translation is CASSLLTGGYEFF. This chain links TRBV11-2 with TRBJ2-1, with TRBD2 matching over 7 bases. Germline CDR1 is SGHAT and CDR2 is FQNNGV. V lost 2 bases, J lost 14 bases, and 9 bases stayed unmatched. The CDR3 spans 13 residues.

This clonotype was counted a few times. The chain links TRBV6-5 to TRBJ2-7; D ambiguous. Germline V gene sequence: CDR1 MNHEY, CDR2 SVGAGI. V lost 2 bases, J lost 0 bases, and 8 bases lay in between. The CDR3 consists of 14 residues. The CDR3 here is CASSYTRSSYEQYF. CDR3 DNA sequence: TGTGCCAGCAGTTACACACGCAGCTCCTACGAGCAGTACTTC.

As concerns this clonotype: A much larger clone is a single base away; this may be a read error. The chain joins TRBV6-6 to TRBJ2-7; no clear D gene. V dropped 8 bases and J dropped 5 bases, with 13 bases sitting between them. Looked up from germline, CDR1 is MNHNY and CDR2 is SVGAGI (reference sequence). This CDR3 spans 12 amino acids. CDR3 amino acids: CASARMGDEQYF. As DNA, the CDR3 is TGTGCCAGCGCCAGAATGGGCGACGAGCAGTACTTC.

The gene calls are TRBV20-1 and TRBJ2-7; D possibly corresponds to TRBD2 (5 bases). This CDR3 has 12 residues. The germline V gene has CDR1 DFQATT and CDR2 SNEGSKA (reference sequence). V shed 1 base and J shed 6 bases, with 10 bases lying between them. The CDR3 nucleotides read TGCAGTGCTAGAGGTCTAGCCCCCGAGCAGTACTTC. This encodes CSARGLAPEQYF.

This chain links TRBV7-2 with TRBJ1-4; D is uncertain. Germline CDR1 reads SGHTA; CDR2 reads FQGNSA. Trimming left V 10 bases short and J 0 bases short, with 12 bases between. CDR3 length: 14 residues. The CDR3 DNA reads TGTGCCACCCGGAGGAGCGCAACTAATGAAAAACTGTTTTTT. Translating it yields CATRRSATNEKLFF.

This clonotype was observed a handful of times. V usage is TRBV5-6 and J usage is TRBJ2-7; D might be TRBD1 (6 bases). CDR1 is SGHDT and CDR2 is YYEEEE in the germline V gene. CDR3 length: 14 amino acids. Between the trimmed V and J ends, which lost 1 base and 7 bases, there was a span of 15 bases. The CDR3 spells CASSLPQGRGEQYF. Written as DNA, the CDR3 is TGTGCCAGCAGCTTGCCCCAGGGGCGAGGAGAGCAGTACTTC.

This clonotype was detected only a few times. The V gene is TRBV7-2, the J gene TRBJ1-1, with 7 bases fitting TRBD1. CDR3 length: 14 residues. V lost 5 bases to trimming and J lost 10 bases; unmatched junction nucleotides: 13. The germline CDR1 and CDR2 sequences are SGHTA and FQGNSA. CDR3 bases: TGTGCCAGCAGCGCCCCCGGGACAGCCCCTGGAGCTTTCTTT. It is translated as CASSAPGTAPGAFF.

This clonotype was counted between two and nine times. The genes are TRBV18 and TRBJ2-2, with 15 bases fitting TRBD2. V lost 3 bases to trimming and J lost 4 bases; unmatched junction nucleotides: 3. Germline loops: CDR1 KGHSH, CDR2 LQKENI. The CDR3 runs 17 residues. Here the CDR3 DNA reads TGTGCCAGCTCACCGCCGGGACTAGCGGGAGGCACCGGGGAGCTGTTTTTT. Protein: CASSPPGLAGGTGELFF.

DNA of the CDR3: TGCGCCAGCAGCCAAGATCGGCATTCCTTTGGCTACACCTTC. It yields the protein CASSQDRHSFGYTF. This chain joins TRBV4-3 and TRBJ1-2; D uncertain. CDR1 is LGHNA and CDR2 is YSLEER in the germline V gene. CDR3 length: 14 amino acids. V was pared by 0 bases and J by 7 bases, with 12 bases between.

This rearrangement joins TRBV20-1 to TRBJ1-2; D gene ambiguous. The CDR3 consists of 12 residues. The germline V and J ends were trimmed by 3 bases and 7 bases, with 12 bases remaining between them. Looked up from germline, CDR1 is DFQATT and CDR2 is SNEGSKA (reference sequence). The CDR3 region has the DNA TGCAGTGCTAGGGTAGACGAAATTGGCTACACCTTC. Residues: CSARVDEIGYTF.

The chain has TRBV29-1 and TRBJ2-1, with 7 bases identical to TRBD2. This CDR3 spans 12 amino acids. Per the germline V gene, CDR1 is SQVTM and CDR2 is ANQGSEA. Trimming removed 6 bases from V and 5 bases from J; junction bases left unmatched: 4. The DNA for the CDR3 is TGCAGCGTCCTTGGGGGGGACAATGAGCAGTTCTTC. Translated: CSVLGGDNEQFF.

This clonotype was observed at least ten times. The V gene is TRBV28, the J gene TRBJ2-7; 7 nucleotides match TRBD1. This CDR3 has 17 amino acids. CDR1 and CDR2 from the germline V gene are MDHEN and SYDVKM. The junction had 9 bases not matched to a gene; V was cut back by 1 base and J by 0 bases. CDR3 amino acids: CASSLFPTGTHSYEQYF. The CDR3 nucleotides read TGTGCCAGCAGTTTATTTCCGACAGGGACCCACTCCTACGAGCAGTACTTC.

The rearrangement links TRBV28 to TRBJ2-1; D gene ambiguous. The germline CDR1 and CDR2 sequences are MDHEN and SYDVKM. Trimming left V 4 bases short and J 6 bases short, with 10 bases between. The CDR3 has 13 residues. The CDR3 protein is CASSSVYSNEQFF. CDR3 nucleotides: TGTGCCAGCAGTTCCGTGTACAGCAATGAGCAGTTCTTC.

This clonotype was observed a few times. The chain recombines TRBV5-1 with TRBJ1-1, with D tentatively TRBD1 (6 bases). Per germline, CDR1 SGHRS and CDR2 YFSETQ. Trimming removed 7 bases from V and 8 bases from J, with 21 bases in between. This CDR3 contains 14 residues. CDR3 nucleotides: TGCGCCAGCGGGAAGGGGGGGACGGACCTAGAAGCTTTCTTT. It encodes CASGKGGTDLEAFF.

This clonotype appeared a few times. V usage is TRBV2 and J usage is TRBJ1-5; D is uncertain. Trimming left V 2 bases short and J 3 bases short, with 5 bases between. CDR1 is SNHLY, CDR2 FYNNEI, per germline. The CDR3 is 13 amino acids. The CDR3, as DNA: TGTGCCAGCAGTGAATGGTACAATCAGCCCCAGCATTTT. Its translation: CASSEWYNQPQHF.

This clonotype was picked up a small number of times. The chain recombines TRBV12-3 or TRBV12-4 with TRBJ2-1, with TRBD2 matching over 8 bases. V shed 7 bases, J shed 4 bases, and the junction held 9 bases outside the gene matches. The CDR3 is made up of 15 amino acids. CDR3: CASIQGLGFYNEQFF. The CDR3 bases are TGTGCCAGCATTCAGGGACTAGGGTTTTACAATGAGCAGTTCTTC.

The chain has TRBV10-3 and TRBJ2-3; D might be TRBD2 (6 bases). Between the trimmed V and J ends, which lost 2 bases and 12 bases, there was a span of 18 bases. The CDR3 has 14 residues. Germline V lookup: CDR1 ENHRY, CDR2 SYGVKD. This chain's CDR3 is CAISEIRELAFQYF. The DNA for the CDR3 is TGTGCCATCAGTGAGATCCGAGAACTAGCTTTCCAGTATTTT.

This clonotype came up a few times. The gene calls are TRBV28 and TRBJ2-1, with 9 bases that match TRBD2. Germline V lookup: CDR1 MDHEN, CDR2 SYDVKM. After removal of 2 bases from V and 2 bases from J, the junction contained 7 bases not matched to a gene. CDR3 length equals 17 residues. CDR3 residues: CASSLVGGGAPYNEQFF. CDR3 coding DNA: TGTGCCAGCAGTTTAGTTGGCGGGGGGGCCCCCTACAATGAGCAGTTCTTC.

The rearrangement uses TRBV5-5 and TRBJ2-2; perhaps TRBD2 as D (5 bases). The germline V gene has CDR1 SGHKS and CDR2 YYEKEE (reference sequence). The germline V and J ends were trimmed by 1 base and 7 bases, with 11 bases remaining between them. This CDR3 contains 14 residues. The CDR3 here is CASSLSGVGGELFF. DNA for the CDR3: TGTGCCAGCAGCTTGTCCGGGGTTGGCGGGGAGCTGTTTTTT.